This T cell receptor (beta chain) was captured by sequencing in a study of regulatory and conventional T cells in RAG deficiency. Genomic DNA came from blood conventional CD4+ T cells gated CD25-low CD127-high. Only one count was recorded for this clone. Using immunoSEQ multiplex PCR, the repertoire was profiled, and TCRdb retains in-frame clones only, with some absent. Of 25,000 to 35,000 clones listed, roughly 96% are singletons. V was trimmed by 5 bases and J by 6 bases, leaving 17 bases between them. Germline assignment: CDR1 MDHEN and CDR2 SYDVKM. This CDR3 spans 14 amino acids. The same sample was also used in a study of regulatory T cells. That publication notes: Primers: 52 TRBV forward and 13 TRBJ reverse.

Sequencing used CD25- CD4+ T cells sorted from blood. This receptor was taken from a human donor in good health. The gene calls are TRBV28 and TRBJ2-7; D may be TRBD1 (8 bases). The CDR3 region is CASSTRQGRAEQYF. The DNA of the CDR3 is TGTGCCAGCAGTACCCGACAGGGGAGGGCCGAGCAGTACTTC.